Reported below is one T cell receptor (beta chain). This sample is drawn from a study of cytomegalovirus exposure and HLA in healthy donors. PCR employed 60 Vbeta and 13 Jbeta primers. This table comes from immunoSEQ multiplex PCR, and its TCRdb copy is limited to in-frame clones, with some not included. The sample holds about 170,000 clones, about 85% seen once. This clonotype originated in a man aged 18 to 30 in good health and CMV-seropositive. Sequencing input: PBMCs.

The CDR3 region has the DNA TGTGCCAGCAGCCTCGGGACAGGAGAAACAGATACGCAGTATTTT. Amino acids: CASSLGTGETDTQYF. J is TRBJ2-3 and V is TRBV4-2, with 8 positions matching TRBD1. Germline V CDR1 and CDR2: LGHNA, YNFKEQ. CDR3 length: 15 residues. Losses at the gene ends were 4 bases for V and 3 bases for J; bases not matched to a gene: 6.